This paragraph reports one T cell receptor beta chain. What it binds is not known. The CDR3 length is 15 residues. The V gene end was trimmed by 6 bases and the J gene end by 3 bases; junction bases not matched to a gene: 6. Repertoires were generated with immunoSEQ multiplex PCR, while TCRdb's copy carries only in-frame clones and drops some. The data show approximately 100,000 clones, over 85% seen once. The data derive from a study of graft-versus-host responses after intestinal transplantation. For the study at large: Isolated intestinal, liver-intestinal, or multivisceral transplants had been given to the recipients. Anti-thymocyte globulin was used for induction in all recipients, who then took tacrolimus and steroids for approximately three years.

This receptor was obtained from a human donor who received an intestinal transplant. The rearrangement joins TRBV23-1 to TRBJ1-3, with TRBD1 matching over 9 bases. TRBV23-1 is an open reading frame, and its role is uncertain. The specimen comprised unstimulated CD8+ T cells sorted from spleen or lymph node cells, sampled before intestinal transplant. The CDR3 protein is CASRLQGAFGNTIYF. For the CDR3, the DNA is TGCGCCAGCAGGCTACAGGGGGCTTTTGGAAACACCATATATTTT.